These 10 T cell receptor beta chains originate from one sample sequenced in a study of early T cells in non-severe SARS-CoV-2 infection. Via MiXCR, TCRdb re-called the 5' RACE reads, giving one row per CDR3 protein. The table has about 26,000 distinct CDR3 sequences, roughly 4.2% seen once. Sequencing input: whole blood. The receptors shown here come from an adult who was a healthcare worker with PCR-confirmed SARS-CoV-2 infection or an uninfected control (not recorded which).

This clonotype was detected ten times or more. This chain joins TRBV7-8 and TRBJ2-3, with TRBD2 matching 13 bases. The germline V gene has CDR1 SGHVS and CDR2 FQNEAQ. There are 17 residues in the CDR3. Unmatched junction bases numbered 8, after V lost 0 bases and J lost 8 bases. CDR3 coding DNA: TGTGCCAGCAGCTTAGCGGGACTAGCGGGGCCCCTAGGTACGCAGTATTTT. As protein: CASSLAGLAGPLGTQYF.

This clonotype showed up many times. This chain joins TRBV29-1 and TRBJ2-7; 7 bases fit TRBD1. The CDR3 loop spans 13 amino acids. Looked up from germline, CDR1 is SQVTM and CDR2 is ANQGSEA. The V segment lost 4 bases and the J segment 0 bases; nucleotides outside the gene matches: 3. CDR3 region: CSVGDSTSYEQYF. DNA of the CDR3: TGCAGCGTTGGGGACAGCACCTCCTACGAGCAGTACTTC.

This clonotype was seen repeatedly, ten times or more. The chain couples TRBV6-5 to TRBJ2-7; 11 nucleotides align to TRBD1. The CDR3 loop spans 16 amino acids. The germline V gene has CDR1 MNHEY and CDR2 SVGAGI. V trimming: 5 bases; J trimming: 3 bases; junction bases outside the gene matches: 9. This CDR3 is CASSPIRTGGGYEQYF. The CDR3 DNA sequence: TGTGCCAGCAGTCCCATACGGACAGGGGGCGGCTACGAGCAGTACTTC.

The table lists this clonotype with many counts. This chain links TRBV7-8 with TRBJ1-1; no clear D gene. Germline CDR1 reads SGHVS; CDR2 reads FQNEAQ. This CDR3 has 18 amino acids. The V and J ends lost 1 base and 0 bases respectively, with 18 bases between them. CDR3 DNA sequence: TGTGCCAGCAGCTTAGACTTGCTACGAGGCCGGGTGAACACTGAAGCTTTCTTT. It specifies CASSLDLLRGRVNTEAFF. The entire variable domain, with the rest obtained from reference TRBV7-8 and TRBJ1-1, is as follows: GAGVSQSPRYKVAKRGQDVALRCDPISGHVSLFWYQQALGQGPEFLTYFQNEAQLDKSGLPSDRFFAERPEGSVSTLKIQRTQQEDSAVYLCASSLDLLRGRVNTEAFFGQGTRLTVV.

This clonotype appeared many times. CDR3 sequence: CASSLRSDGPPLHF. CDR3 nucleotide sequence: TGTGCCAGCAGCTTGCGGTCCGACGGGCCACCCCTCCACTTT. The chain is built from TRBV7-8 and TRBJ1-6; D unclear. V lost 3 bases and J lost 11, with 14 bases in between. Germline lookup yields CDR1 SGHVS and CDR2 FQNEAQ. This CDR3 comprises 14 residues. The variable domain in full, completed from reference TRBV7-8 and TRBJ1-6, reads GAGVSQSPRYKVAKRGQDVALRCDPISGHVSLFWYQQALGQGPEFLTYFQNEAQLDKSGLPSDRFFAERPEGSVSTLKIQRTQQEDSAVYLCASSLRSDGPPLHFGNGTRLTVT.

In this sample, this clonotype is medium-sized. The chain couples TRBV20-1 to TRBJ2-1; D uncertain. Trimming shortened V by 1 base and J by 3 bases, and 10 bases separated the two germline ends. CDR3 length equals 14 residues. CDR1 is DFQATT, CDR2 SNEGSKA, per germline (reference sequence). CDR3 in amino acids: CSARGRSLYNEQFF. The CDR3 DNA follows: TGCAGTGCTAGAGGCCGGAGTCTCTACAATGAGCAGTTCTTC.

This clonotype was recorded at least ten times. V and J are TRBV28 and TRBJ2-1; TRBD2 agrees at 8 bases. Per germline, CDR1 MDHEN and CDR2 SYDVKM. Trimming at V came to 8 bases and at J to 1 base, leaving 7 bases not matched to a gene. This CDR3 is 15 amino acids long. CDR3 DNA sequence: TGTGCCAGCGAGCGGGGGCCCCCTTCCTACAATGAGCAGTTCTTC. Its protein is CASERGPPSYNEQFF.

This clonotype was seen only a few times. The rearrangement joins TRBV12-3 or TRBV12-4 to TRBJ2-2, with a tentative D call TRBD1 (5 bases). V was shortened by 4 bases and J by 6 bases, with 12 bases between the two germline ends. The CDR3 covers 14 residues. The CDR3 loop reads CASSSLQGAGELFF. In DNA, the CDR3 is TGTGCCAGCAGTTCCCTTCAGGGTGCCGGGGAGCTGTTTTTT.

There are a few counts of this clonotype. V usage is TRBV10-3 and J usage is TRBJ2-1, with D perhaps matching TRBD1 (6 bases). Germline-derived CDR1 and CDR2 are ENHRY and SYGVKD. This CDR3 is 16 amino acids long. V was clipped by 2 bases and J by 0 bases, with 11 bases between them. CDR3 DNA sequence: TGTGCCATCAGTGAGCGGGACATCGGCTCCTACAATGAGCAGTTCTTC. This encodes CAISERDIGSYNEQFF.

This clonotype was detected ten times or more. The chain joins TRBV5-4 to TRBJ2-5; 16 bases are a match to TRBD2. Germline V gives CDR1 SGHNT, CDR2 YYREEE (reference sequence). With 4 bases clipped from V and 5 bases from J, the junction kept 11 bases outside the gene matches. The CDR3 is made up of 18 amino acids. As DNA, the CDR3 is TGTGCCAGCAGCCCGGGGACTAGCGGGAGGGCCGGCAAGGAGACCCAGTACTTC. This codes for CASSPGTSGRAGKETQYF.